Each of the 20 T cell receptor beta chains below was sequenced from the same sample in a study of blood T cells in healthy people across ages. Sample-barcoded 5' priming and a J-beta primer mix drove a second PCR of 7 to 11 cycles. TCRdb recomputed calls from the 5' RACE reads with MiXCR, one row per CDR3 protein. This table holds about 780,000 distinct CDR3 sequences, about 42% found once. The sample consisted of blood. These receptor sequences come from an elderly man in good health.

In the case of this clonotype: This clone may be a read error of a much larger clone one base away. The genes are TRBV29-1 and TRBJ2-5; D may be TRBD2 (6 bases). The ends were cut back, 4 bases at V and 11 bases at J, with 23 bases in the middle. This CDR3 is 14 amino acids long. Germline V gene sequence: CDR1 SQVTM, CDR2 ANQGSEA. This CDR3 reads CSVGPLGGLHEQYF. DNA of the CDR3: TGCAGCGTTGGCCCCCTCGGAGGGTTGCATGAGCAGTACTTC.

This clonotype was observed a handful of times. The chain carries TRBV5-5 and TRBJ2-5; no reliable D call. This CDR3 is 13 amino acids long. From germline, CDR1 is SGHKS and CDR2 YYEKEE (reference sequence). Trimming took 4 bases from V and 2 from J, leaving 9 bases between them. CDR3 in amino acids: CASSSWQQETQYF. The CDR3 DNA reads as TGTGCCAGCAGCAGCTGGCAGCAAGAGACCCAGTACTTC.

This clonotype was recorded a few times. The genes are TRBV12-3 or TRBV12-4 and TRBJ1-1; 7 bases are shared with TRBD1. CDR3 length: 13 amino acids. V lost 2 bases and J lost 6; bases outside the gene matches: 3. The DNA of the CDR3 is TGTGCCAGCAGTTTAAAACAGGGGTCTGAAGCTTTCTTT. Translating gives CASSLKQGSEAFF.

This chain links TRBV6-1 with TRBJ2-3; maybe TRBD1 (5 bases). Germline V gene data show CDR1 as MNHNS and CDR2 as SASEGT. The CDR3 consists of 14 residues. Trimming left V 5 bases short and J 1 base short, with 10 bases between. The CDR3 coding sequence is TGTGCCAGCAGTTCACAGGCCCGCACAGATACGCAGTATTTT. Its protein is CASSSQARTDTQYF.

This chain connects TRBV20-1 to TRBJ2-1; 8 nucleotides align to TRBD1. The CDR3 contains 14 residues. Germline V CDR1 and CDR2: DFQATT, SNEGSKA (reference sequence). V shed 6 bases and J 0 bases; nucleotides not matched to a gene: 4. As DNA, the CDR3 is TGCAGTGCAGGGACAGGCCCCTCCTACAATGAGCAGTTCTTC. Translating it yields CSAGTGPSYNEQFF.

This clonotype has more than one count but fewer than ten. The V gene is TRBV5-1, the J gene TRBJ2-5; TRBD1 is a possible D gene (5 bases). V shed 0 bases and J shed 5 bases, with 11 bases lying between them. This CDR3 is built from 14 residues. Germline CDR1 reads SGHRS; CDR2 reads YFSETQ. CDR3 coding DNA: TGCGCCAGCAGCTTGGCCGTCAGGGTTGAGACCCAGTACTTC. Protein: CASSLAVRVETQYF.

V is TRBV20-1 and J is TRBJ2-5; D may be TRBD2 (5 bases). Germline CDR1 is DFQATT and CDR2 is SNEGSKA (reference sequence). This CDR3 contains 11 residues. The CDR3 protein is CSPRRTETQYF. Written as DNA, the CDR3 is TGCAGCCCTCGGAGGACAGAGACCCAGTACTTC.

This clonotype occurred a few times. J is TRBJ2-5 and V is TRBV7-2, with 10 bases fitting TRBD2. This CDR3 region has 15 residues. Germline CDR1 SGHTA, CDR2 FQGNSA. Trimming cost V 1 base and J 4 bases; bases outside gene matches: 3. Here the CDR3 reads CASSLVPSGGETQYF. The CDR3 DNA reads TGTGCCAGCAGCTTAGTTCCTAGCGGGGGAGAGACCCAGTACTTC.

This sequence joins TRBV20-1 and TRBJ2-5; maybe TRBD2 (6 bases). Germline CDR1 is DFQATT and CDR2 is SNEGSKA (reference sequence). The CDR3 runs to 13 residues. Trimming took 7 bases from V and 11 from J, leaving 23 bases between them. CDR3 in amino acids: CSGVTGAYNEQYF. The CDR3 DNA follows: TGCAGTGGTGTAACGGGAGCCTACAATGAGCAGTACTTC.

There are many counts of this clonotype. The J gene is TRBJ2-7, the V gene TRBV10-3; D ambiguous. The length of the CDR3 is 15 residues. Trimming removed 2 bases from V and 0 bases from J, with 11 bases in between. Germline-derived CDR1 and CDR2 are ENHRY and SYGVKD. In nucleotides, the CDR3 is TGTGCCATCAGTGAGGGTGAAAGTATCTCCTACGAGCAGTACTTC. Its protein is CAISEGESISYEQYF.

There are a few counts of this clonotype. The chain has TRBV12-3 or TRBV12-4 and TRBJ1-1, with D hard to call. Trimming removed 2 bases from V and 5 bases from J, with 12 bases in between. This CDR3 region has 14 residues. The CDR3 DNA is TGTGCCAGCAGTTTAACTGGCGGAGGAACTGAAGCTTTCTTT. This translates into CASSLTGGGTEAFF.

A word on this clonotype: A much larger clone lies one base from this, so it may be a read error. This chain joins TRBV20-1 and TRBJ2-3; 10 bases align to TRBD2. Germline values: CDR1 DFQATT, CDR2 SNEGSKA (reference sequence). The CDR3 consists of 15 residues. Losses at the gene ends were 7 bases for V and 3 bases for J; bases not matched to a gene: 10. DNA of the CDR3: TGCAGTGTTAGTGAAAGGACTAGCGGTACAGATACGCAGTATTTT. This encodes CSVSERTSGTDTQYF.

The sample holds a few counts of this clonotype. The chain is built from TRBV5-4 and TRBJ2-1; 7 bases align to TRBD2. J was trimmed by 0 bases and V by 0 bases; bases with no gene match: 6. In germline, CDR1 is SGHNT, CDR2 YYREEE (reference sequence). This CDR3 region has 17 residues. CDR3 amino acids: CASSLAGGSVSYNEQFF. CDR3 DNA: TGTGCCAGCAGCTTGGCAGGCGGGAGTGTCTCCTACAATGAGCAGTTCTTC.

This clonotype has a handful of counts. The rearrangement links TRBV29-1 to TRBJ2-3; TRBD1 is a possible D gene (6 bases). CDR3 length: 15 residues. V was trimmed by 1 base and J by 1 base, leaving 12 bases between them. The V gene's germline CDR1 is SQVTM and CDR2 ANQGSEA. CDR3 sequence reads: CSVEGGRTGTDTQYF. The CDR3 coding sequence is TGCAGCGTTGAAGGGGGACGGACAGGCACAGATACGCAGTATTTT.

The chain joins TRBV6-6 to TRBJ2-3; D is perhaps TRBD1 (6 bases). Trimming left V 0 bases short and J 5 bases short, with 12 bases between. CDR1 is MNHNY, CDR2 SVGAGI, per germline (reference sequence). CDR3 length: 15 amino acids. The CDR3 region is CASSYSGAKRDTQYF. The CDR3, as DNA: TGTGCCAGCAGTTACTCGGGGGCCAAAAGAGATACGCAGTATTTT.

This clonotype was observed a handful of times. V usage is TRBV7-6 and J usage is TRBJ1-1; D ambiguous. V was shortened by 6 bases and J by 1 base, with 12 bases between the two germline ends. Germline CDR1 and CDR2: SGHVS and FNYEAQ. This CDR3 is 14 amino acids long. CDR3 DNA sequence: TGTGCCAGCAGTTCGGGGTGGGAGAACACTGAAGCTTTCTTT. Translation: CASSSGWENTEAFF.

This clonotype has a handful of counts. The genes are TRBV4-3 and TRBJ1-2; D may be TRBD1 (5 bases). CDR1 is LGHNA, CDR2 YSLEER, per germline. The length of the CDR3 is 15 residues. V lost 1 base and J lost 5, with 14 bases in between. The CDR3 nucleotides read TGCGCCAGCAGCCAAGTATTGCGGGACGGATATGGCTACACCTTC. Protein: CASSQVLRDGYGYTF.

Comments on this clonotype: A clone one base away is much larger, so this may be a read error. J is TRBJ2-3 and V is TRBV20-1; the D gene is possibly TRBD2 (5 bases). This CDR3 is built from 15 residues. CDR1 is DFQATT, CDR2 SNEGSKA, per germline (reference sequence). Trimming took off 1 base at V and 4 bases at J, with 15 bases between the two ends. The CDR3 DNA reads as TGCAGTGCTAGAGGATCCAGCGGAGTCGCAGATACGCAGTATTTT. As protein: CSARGSSGVADTQYF.

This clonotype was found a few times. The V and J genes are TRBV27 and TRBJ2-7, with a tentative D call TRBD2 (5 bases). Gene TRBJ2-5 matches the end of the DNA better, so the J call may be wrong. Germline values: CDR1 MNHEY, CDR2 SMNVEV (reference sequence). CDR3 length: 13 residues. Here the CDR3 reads CASSPSIGKTQYF. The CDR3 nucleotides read TGTGCCAGCAGTCCCTCTATCGGGAAGACCCAGTACTTC.

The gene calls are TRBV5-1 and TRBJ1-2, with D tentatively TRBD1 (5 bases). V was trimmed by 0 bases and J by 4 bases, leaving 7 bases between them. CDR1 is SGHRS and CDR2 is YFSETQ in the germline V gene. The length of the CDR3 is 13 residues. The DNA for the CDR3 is TGCGCCAGCAGCTTGGCCGACAGCTATGGCTACACCTTC. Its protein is CASSLADSYGYTF.